What follows is one T cell receptor (beta chain) and its context. This clonotype occurred a few times. Its antigen remains unidentified. Qualities for individual bases were not recorded, and no much larger clone is one base off. Relative to germline, V is 2 bases shorter and J is 0 bases shorter, with 15 bases between their ends. The CDR3, from cysteine to phenylalanine, totals 16 residues. The sequence is cut down to CDR3 DNA, 48 bases in frame from base 1. Looking up the germline V gene yields CDR1 SGDLS and CDR2 YYNGEE. A patient counted as having stable Graves' hyperthyroidism if no progression to ophthalmopathy occurred over 18 months of follow-up. Hyperthyroidism patients were newly diagnosed, had a disease duration of under 2 months, and were aged 18 to 65 years. Any patient with an uncontrolled infection, another autoimmune disease, pregnancy or lactation was excluded. Clinical symptoms, serum thyroxine and TRAb, thyroid ultrasound, and orbital computed tomography formed the basis for the diagnoses. PBMCs were isolated from roughly 10 ml of fresh peripheral blood by Ficoll-Paque density gradient centrifugation. Total RNA was extracted with Trizol reagent, and quality was checked on an Agilent 2100 Bioanalyzer.

This entry comes from a study of T cells in Graves' hyperthyroidism and ophthalmopathy (dated by TCRdb to between 2018 and 2021). With regard to the full study: Peripheral blood samples were taken at initial diagnosis, before any treatment was given. To identify distinguishing TCR V-J signatures, a discovery cohort of 95 to 100 patients was used, comprising some 43 with Graves' ophthalmopathy and about 59 with stable Graves' hyperthyroidism. Prospective prediction of ophthalmopathy was tested in an independent validation cohort consisting of 18 to 20 hyperthyroidism patients and around 17 patients who later progressed to ophthalmopathy. The 95 to 100 discovery patients were randomly divided into training and test sets at a 7:3 ratio. In addition, the study compared T-cell repertoires in thyroid tissue and in blood from about 6 Graves' hyperthyroidism patients. After sampling, hyperthyroidism patients received methimazole starting at 30 mg daily, and ophthalmopathy patients received high-dose intravenous methylprednisolone. According to the paper, TCR Vbeta CDR3 sequencing was carried out on approximately 140 peripheral blood samples, which came from approximately 43 ophthalmopathy, under 80 hyperthyroidism and roughly 17 progressor patients.

Amplification of TCR beta CDR3 regions was carried out from RNA transcripts. For the first round of RT-PCR on the TCR CDR3, the HTBI primer set was used together with the Qiagen OneStep RT-PCR kit. The libraries were constructed in a second round of multiplex PCR and then size-selected and purified. Libraries were sequenced paired-end with 100 bp reads on an Illumina HiSeq2000. In the paper's pipeline: SOAPnuke was used to process the raw data, removing reads that contained adapters or uncalled bases, had a mean Phred below 15, or lacked an exact match to the constant primer or identifier. High-quality paired reads were merged using COPE v1.2.5, and each unique nucleotide sequence was defined as a clonotype. Clonotypes were aligned to IMGT TRBV, TRBD and TRBJ reference segments using MiTCR v1.1. The analysis was restricted to V-J combinations with a frequency above 0.0001, which together covered about 99% of the repertoires. A TCS score was defined as the ratio between F50 (clonal expansion) and ExV (chaos), using BLOSUM62-based TCRdist between CDR3 peptides within each V-J. Welch's t-statistics and random forest reduced around 550 V-J features to some 14, which were used in a naive Bayes classifier (R e1071). The similarity between thyroid and blood repertoires was quantified using the Morisita-Horn index. Using fastp trimming at Q25 and MiXCR clonotype assembly, TCRdb reanalyzed the public sequencing data and kept in-frame beta chains. Rows with one shared CDR3 protein collapse into an entry with the most common genes and DNA. V and J calls and clone size were set by TCRdb, not the authors. The sample table shows 800,000 or so distinct CDR3 sequences, and 38% are seen once. The leading ten clones occupy 8.9% of the sample.

The full study reports these points: In cross-validation, a model built on a 13 V-J signature told ophthalmopathy apart from stable hyperthyroidism with approximately 90% sensitivity and around 81% specificity, and in testing the same model reached 80%/75%. In validation, the model predicted progression to ophthalmopathy with 55% to 71% sensitivity and about 72% specificity, a median of about 6.7 months before onset. Most expanded thyroid clonotypes (frequency above 0.001) were also detected in blood, a finding suggesting that blood repertoires may reflect thyroid immune responses. Sample size was not statistically predetermined, and investigators were not blinded to group allocation.

The rearrangement combines TRBV9 with TRBJ2-7; too little of a D gene remains to name it. The source material was blood. The clonotype originates from a man aged 18 to 29 with Graves' hyperthyroidism. This receptor has the CDR3 CASSVSYSSFSYEQYF. The sequenced DNA is TGTGCCAGCAGCGTCTCTTACAGTTCCTTCTCCTACGAGCAGTACTTC.